This entry lists 24 T cell receptor beta chains sequenced from one sample in a study of cytomegalovirus exposure and HLA in healthy donors. With 60 Vbeta and 13 Jbeta primers, the PCR was carried out. Method: immunoSEQ multiplex PCR; TCRdb's copy keeps in-frame clones and lacks some. The table shows 100,000 to 120,000 clones, with approximately 86% occurring only once. Input material: PBMCs. These receptors originate from a man in his forties in good health and CMV-seronegative.

This clone occurred once. Relative to the germline gene, one junction end is altered; a read error may explain this. V gene TRBV19 combines with J gene TRBJ2-1; D is ambiguous. There are 11 residues in the CDR3. Germline V lookup: CDR1 LNHDA, CDR2 SQIVND (reference sequence). This CDR3 is CASSIRQVAVF. CDR3 sequence (DNA): TGTGCCAGTAGTATTAGACAAGTGGCAGTCTTC.

The gene calls are TRBV2 and TRBJ2-7; 9 nucleotides line up with TRBD1. The length of the CDR3 is 16 residues. J lost 2 bases, V lost 5 bases, and 10 bases had no gene match. Germline CDR1 is SNHLY and CDR2 is FYNNEI. In DNA form, the CDR3 reads TGTGCCAGCAGTACAGCGGGGACAGGGCGGGCCTACGAGCAGTACTTC. Protein sequence: CASSTAGTGRAYEQYF.

This rearrangement joins TRBV7-2 to TRBJ2-3, with 14 bases lining up with TRBD2. Germline V lookup: CDR1 SGHTA, CDR2 FQGNSA. The CDR3 sequence is 17 residues long. Trimming removed 1 base from V and 4 bases from J; junction bases left unmatched: 4. The CDR3 coding sequence is TGTGCCAGCAGCTTAGTGACTAGCGGGGGGGTTTCAGATACGCAGTATTTT. Translation: CASSLVTSGGVSDTQYF. Together with reference TRBV7-2 and TRBJ2-3, the CDR3 gives the full variable domain: GAGVSQSPSNKVTEKGKDVELRCDPISGHTALYWYRQSLGQGLEFLIYFQGNSAPDKSGLPSDRFSAERTGGSVSTLTIQRTQQEDSAVYLCASSLVTSGGVSDTQYFGPGTRLTVL.

This chain connects TRBV5-6 to TRBJ1-2, with TRBD1 identical over 8 bases. V shed 4 bases and J 4 bases; nucleotides not matched to a gene: 6. CDR1 SGHDT and CDR2 YYEEEE come from the germline V gene. The CDR3 runs 14 residues. The CDR3 is CASSPGTGGYGYTF. The CDR3 DNA is TGTGCCAGCAGCCCGGGGACAGGTGGCTATGGCTACACCTTC.

This clone was seen once. The chain links TRBV2 to TRBJ2-5, with 14 bases fitting TRBD2. J was trimmed by 7 bases and V by 7 bases; bases with no gene match: 8. In germline, CDR1 is SNHLY, CDR2 FYNNEI. The CDR3 sequence is 15 residues long. The CDR3 is CASTPTSGGAGTQYF. The CDR3 bases are TGTGCCAGCACCCCGACTAGCGGGGGGGCTGGGACCCAGTACTTC.

V gene TRBV10-3 combines with J gene TRBJ2-3; D gene unclear. This CDR3 region has 12 residues. Deletions cut 3 bases from V and 3 bases from J, with 4 bases between. CDR1 is ENHRY and CDR2 is SYGVKD in the germline V gene. The CDR3 DNA follows: TGTGCCATCAGTGAACAGACAGATACGCAGTATTTT. Its translation: CAISEQTDTQYF.

The chain uses TRBV30 and TRBJ2-3, with 7 positions matching TRBD1. The CDR3 is made up of 15 amino acids. Germline-derived CDR1 and CDR2 are GTSNPN and SVGIG (reference sequence). The V segment lost 4 bases and the J segment 6 bases; nucleotides outside the gene matches: 13. CDR3 amino acids: CAWTKGTAAGDTQYF. For the CDR3, the DNA is TGTGCCTGGACCAAAGGGACAGCTGCCGGGGATACGCAGTATTTT.

J is TRBJ2-3 and V is TRBV5-1; TRBD2 is a possible D gene (5 bases). The CDR3 is 15 residues long. V lost 0 bases to trimming and J lost 2 bases, with 10 bases between them. Germline V lookup: CDR1 SGHRS, CDR2 YFSETQ. In DNA, the CDR3 is TGCGCCAGCAGCTTGGGGGAGAGAGACACAGATACGCAGTATTTT. It encodes CASSLGERDTDTQYF.

J is TRBJ1-5 and V is TRBV19; D perhaps matches TRBD1 (5 bases). Trimming stripped 0 bases from V and 2 bases from J, with 8 bases between. Germline-derived CDR1 and CDR2 are LNHDA and SQIVND (reference sequence). The CDR3 runs to 15 residues. CDR3 coding DNA: TGTGCCAGTAGTATAGAAGGGGCGGGCAATCAGCCCCAGCATTTT. It is translated as CASSIEGAGNQPQHF.

The V gene is TRBV7-2, the J gene TRBJ2-5, with 11 bases matching TRBD1. Germline values: CDR1 SGHTA, CDR2 FQGNSA. V shed 1 base, J shed 7 bases, and the junction held 2 bases outside the gene matches. The CDR3 contains 14 residues. DNA of the CDR3: TGTGCCAGCAGCTTAGGGGGACAGGGGGGGACCCAGTACTTC. It is translated as CASSLGGQGGTQYF.

The chain has TRBV14 and TRBJ1-4; 7 nucleotides agree with TRBD1. The CDR3 spans 13 residues. Trimming cost V 5 bases and J 6 bases; bases outside gene matches: 3. Germline V lookup: CDR1 SGHDN, CDR2 FVKESK. DNA for the CDR3: TGTGCCAGCAGCAGGGGGCTATATGAAAAACTGTTTTTT. It codes for CASSRGLYEKLFF.

J is TRBJ2-3 and V is TRBV29-1, with D possibly TRBD2 on 5 matching bases. Trimming cost V 3 bases and J 1 base, with 8 bases left between them. The CDR3 runs 13 residues. The germline gives CDR1 SQVTM, CDR2 ANQGSEA. CDR3 nucleotide sequence: TGCAGCGTTGATTTCGGGGGCACAGATACGCAGTATTTT. It translates to CSVDFGGTDTQYF.

V and J are TRBV28 and TRBJ1-6; no definite D call. Germline CDR1 is MDHEN and CDR2 is SYDVKM. The CDR3 is 16 residues long. V dropped 1 base and J dropped 12 bases, with 19 bases sitting between them. This CDR3 reads CASSLFSATGVKPLHF. CDR3 in DNA: TGTGCCAGCAGTTTATTCTCGGCGACCGGGGTGAAACCCCTCCACTTT.

The genes are TRBV11-2 and TRBJ1-1; unclear D gene. V was trimmed by 0 bases and J by 3 bases, leaving 8 bases between them. Germline-derived CDR1 and CDR2 are SGHAT and FQNNGV. This CDR3 has 14 residues. The DNA of the CDR3 is TGTGCCAGCAGCTTAGATTTTAGTGACACTGAAGCTTTCTTT. Translated: CASSLDFSDTEAFF.

The rearrangement joins TRBV19 to TRBJ1-3; D is possibly TRBD1 (5 bases). Germline lookup yields CDR1 LNHDA and CDR2 SQIVND (reference sequence). With 0 bases removed from V and 3 bases from J, the gap between germline ends came to 12 bases. The CDR3 spans 16 residues. The CDR3 DNA reads as TGTGCCAGTAGTATAGATTCGACAGCCCTTGGAAACACCATATATTTT. It translates to CASSIDSTALGNTIYF.

This clone was seen more than once but under ten times. V and J are TRBV7-2 and TRBJ1-2; 11 bases fit TRBD1. The germline V gene encodes CDR1 SGHTA and CDR2 FQGNSA. This CDR3 is 15 amino acids long. V dropped 5 bases and J dropped 4; count of bases not matched to a gene: 6. The CDR3 loop is CASSLRTGGSYGYTF. For the CDR3, the DNA is TGTGCCAGCAGCCTAAGGACAGGGGGCAGCTATGGCTACACCTTC.

The V and J genes are TRBV6-4 and TRBJ2-3; TRBD2 matches 10 bases. V dropped 6 bases and J dropped 1; count of bases not matched to a gene: 4. The germline gives CDR1 MRHNA, CDR2 SNTAGT. This CDR3 comprises 15 residues. The DNA for the CDR3 is TGTGCCAGCAGCGGACTAGCGGATCGCACAGATACGCAGTATTTT. Protein sequence: CASSGLADRTDTQYF.

V and J are TRBV28 and TRBJ2-4, with 11 nucleotides matching TRBD2. Losses at the gene ends were 5 bases for V and 3 bases for J; bases not matched to a gene: 3. This CDR3 is built from 15 residues. CDR1 MDHEN and CDR2 SYDVKM come from the germline V gene. The CDR3, as DNA: TGTGCCAGCAGTCTTAGCGGGGGGGTCAAAAACATTCAGTACTTC. Protein product: CASSLSGGVKNIQYF.

This clone appeared a single time. The chain has TRBV4-2 and TRBJ1-2; D may be TRBD1 (6 bases). This CDR3 has 13 amino acids. Germline V gene sequence: CDR1 LGHNA, CDR2 YNFKEQ. Trimming left V 2 bases short and J 8 bases short, with 12 bases between. The CDR3 loop is CASSQSTGLGYTF. The CDR3 DNA follows: TGTGCCAGCAGCCAATCCACAGGGTTAGGCTACACCTTC.

This sequence joins TRBV15 and TRBJ1-1, with D possibly matching TRBD1 (5 bases). Germline V gives CDR1 LNHNV, CDR2 YYDKDF (reference sequence). The CDR3 totals 14 residues. V dropped 0 bases and J dropped 1 base, with 6 bases sitting between them. The CDR3 loop is CATSREGANTEAFF. The CDR3 DNA reads as TGTGCCACCAGCAGAGAAGGGGCGAACACTGAAGCTTTCTTT.

The chain couples TRBV4-3 to TRBJ2-2, with 8 positions matching TRBD2. The V and J ends lost 0 bases and 0 bases, in that order; junction bases with no gene match: 3. Germline V gene data show CDR1 as LGHNA and CDR2 as YSLEER. CDR3 size: 17 residues. For the CDR3, the DNA is TGCGCCAGCAGCCAAGATCTTAGCGGGGCGAACACCGGGGAGCTGTTTTTT. Its translation is CASSQDLSGANTGELFF.

This sequence joins TRBV7-2 and TRBJ2-3; 12 bases are a match to TRBD2. The germline CDR1 and CDR2 sequences are SGHTA and FQGNSA. CDR3 length equals 16 residues. Losses at the gene ends were 6 bases for V and 2 bases for J; bases not matched to a gene: 6. The CDR3 loop reads CASRRLAGDVTDTQYF. In nucleotides, the CDR3 is TGTGCCAGCAGAAGACTAGCGGGGGATGTCACAGATACGCAGTATTTT.

With respect to this clone: The junction departs from germline at one end; a sequencing error may be responsible. V gene TRBV19 combines with J gene TRBJ1-5; 9 bases are a match to TRBD1. Germline CDR1 is LNHDA and CDR2 is SQIVND (reference sequence). The CDR3 totals 11 residues. CDR3 coding DNA: TGCGGGACAGGGAACAATCAGCCCCAGCATTTT. It specifies CGTGNNQPQHF.

This chain joins TRBV27 and TRBJ2-3; 9 nucleotides align to TRBD2. J gave up 0 bases and V 5 bases, and 12 bases lay outside the gene matches. CDR1 and CDR2 (germline): MNHEY, SMNVEV (reference sequence). The CDR3 runs 18 residues. This CDR3 is CASSPDGAGGISTDTQYF. The CDR3 bases are TGTGCCAGCAGTCCCGATGGGGCGGGGGGGATAAGCACAGATACGCAGTATTTT.